These 27 T cell receptor beta chains share one sample of origin, sequenced in a study of CD8 T cells in Susac syndrome. After extraction with the RNeasy kit, about 0.5 to 1 ug of the RNA was reverse transcribed using random hexamers. TCRdb processed the immunoSEQ multiplex PCR reads anew with MiXCR; each CDR3 protein has one entry. The table shows hundreds of thousands of distinct CDR3 sequences, with almost 97% occurring only once. Sequenced input: CD4+ T cells from PBMCs. Source of these receptors: a human donor with Susac syndrome.

The chain combines TRBV10-3 with TRBJ2-5; D possibly matches TRBD1 or TRBD2 (5 bases each). From germline, CDR1 is ENHRY and CDR2 SYGVKD. The CDR3 extends over 13 amino acids. The V and J ends lost 8 bases and 9 bases respectively, with 19 bases between them. Written as DNA, the CDR3 is TGTGCCATCGGGAGCGACATGAGGGGTCCCCAGTACTTC. It codes for CAIGSDMRGPQYF.

CDR3 sequence reads: CSASSSGTYEQYF. DNA of the CDR3: TGCAGTGCTTCCTCTAGCGGGACTTACGAGCAGTACTTC. This sequence joins TRBV20-1 and TRBJ2-7; 9 nucleotides line up with TRBD2. The CDR3 is 13 residues long. V gave up 5 bases and J gave up 4 bases; unmatched junction bases: 6. Per germline, CDR1 DFQATT and CDR2 SNEGSKA (reference sequence).

This clonotype was observed a single time. The chain carries TRBV7-9 and TRBJ2-4, with 7 bases that match TRBD1. From germline, CDR1 is SEHNR and CDR2 FQNEAQ (reference sequence). V was pared by 5 bases and J by 8 bases, with 12 bases of the junction left unmatched. The length of the CDR3 is 15 residues. The CDR3 nucleotides are TGTGCCAGCAGCCCCCTAGGGGACAGAGGGTACATTCAGTACTTC. As protein: CASSPLGDRGYIQYF. Filled out from reference TRBV7-9 and TRBJ2-4, the complete variable domain reads DTGVSQNPRHKITKRGQNVTFRCDPISEHNRLYWYRQTLGQGPEFLTYFQNEAQLEKSRLLSDRFSAERPKGSFSTLEIQRTEQGDSAMYLCASSPLGDRGYIQYFGAGTRLSVL.

The rearrangement joins TRBV28 to TRBJ1-2; TRBD1 aligns across 7 bases. V lost 5 bases, J lost 8 bases, and 2 bases stayed unmatched. This CDR3 spans 11 amino acids. Germline lookup yields CDR1 MDHEN and CDR2 SYDVKM. CDR3 loop: CASSDRVGYTF. The DNA of the CDR3 is TGTGCCAGCAGTGACAGGGTCGGCTACACCTTC.

The table lists this clonotype with a count of one. The V gene is TRBV20-1, the J gene TRBJ2-1; 7 bases agree with TRBD2. The germline V gene encodes CDR1 DFQATT and CDR2 SNEGSKA (reference sequence). With V trimmed by 1 base and J by 6 bases, 12 bases remained unmatched. This CDR3 is 16 amino acids long. This CDR3 is CSARVPHPTSVNEQFF. For the CDR3, the DNA is TGCAGTGCTAGAGTCCCACACCCCACTAGCGTCAATGAGCAGTTCTTC.

This chain links TRBV6-4 with TRBJ2-4; D not certain. The CDR3 runs to 18 residues. With 6 bases removed from V and 4 bases from J, the gap between germline ends came to 25 bases. The V gene's germline CDR1 is MRHNA and CDR2 SNTAGT. CDR3 region: CASSPGGPASKPKNIQYF. Here the CDR3 DNA reads TGTGCCAGCAGCCCCGGCGGTCCCGCCTCAAAGCCAAAAAACATTCAGTACTTC.

The J gene is TRBJ1-5, the V gene TRBV29-1, with D possibly matching TRBD1 (6 bases). Per the germline V gene, CDR1 is SQVTM and CDR2 is ANQGSEA. CDR3 size: 13 residues. Trimming took off 7 bases at V and 5 bases at J, with 15 bases between the two ends. In DNA, the CDR3 is TGCAGCGGGTCACAGGGAAGCGATCAGCCCCAGCATTTT. Translated: CSGSQGSDQPQHF.

CDR3 amino acids: CASSYSTQAPYEQYF. CDR3 nucleotides: TGTGCCAGCAGTTACTCTACACAGGCCCCCTACGAGCAGTACTTC. The gene calls are TRBV6-5 and TRBJ2-7; D possibly corresponds to TRBD1 (5 bases). The CDR3 covers 15 residues. V lost 0 bases to trimming and J lost 2 bases, with 11 bases between them. Per germline, CDR1 MNHEY and CDR2 SVGAGI.

This chain links TRBV3-1 with TRBJ2-7; D gene ambiguous. This CDR3 has 15 amino acids. In germline, CDR1 is LGHDT, CDR2 YNNKEL (reference sequence). The ends were cut back, 1 base at V and 2 bases at J, with 12 bases in the middle. The CDR3 coding sequence is TGTGCCAGCAGCCAAGGGTCAGTTGGGGCCTACGAGCAGTACTTC. This encodes CASSQGSVGAYEQYF.

The V gene is TRBV7-9, the J gene TRBJ1-5; D is undetermined. The germline V and J ends were trimmed by 2 bases and 7 bases, with 9 bases remaining between them. CDR1 is SEHNR, CDR2 FQNEAQ, per germline (reference sequence). The length of the CDR3 is 13 residues. CDR3 sequence reads: CASSLYGEQPQHF. The CDR3 region has the DNA TGTGCCAGCAGCTTATACGGGGAACAGCCCCAGCATTTT.

This chain joins TRBV30 and TRBJ1-2; D perhaps matches TRBD1 (6 bases). Between the trimmed V and J ends, which lost 0 bases and 4 bases, there was a span of 12 bases. This CDR3 is 14 amino acids long. The germline CDR1 and CDR2 sequences are GTSNPN and SVGIG (reference sequence). CDR3 protein: CAWSVGPGAYGYTF. For the CDR3, the DNA is TGTGCCTGGAGTGTAGGCCCAGGGGCCTATGGCTACACCTTC.

The rearrangement uses TRBV7-9 and TRBJ2-5; D ambiguous. This CDR3 contains 12 residues. Germline V gene sequence: CDR1 SEHNR, CDR2 FQNEAQ (reference sequence). The ends were cut back, 7 bases at V and 1 base at J, with 7 bases in the middle. The CDR3 bases are TGTGCCAGCAATACAAGCCAAGAGACCCAGTACTTC. Its protein is CASNTSQETQYF.

This clonotype was recorded only once. The rearrangement joins TRBV7-9 to TRBJ1-4, with 9 nucleotides matching TRBD1. Germline V gives CDR1 SEHNR, CDR2 FQNEAQ (reference sequence). CDR3 length equals 14 residues. Trimming took 5 bases from V and 8 from J; bases not matched to a gene: 6. The DNA for the CDR3 is TGTGCCAGCAGCCAAGGGACAGGGAAGGAAAAACTGTTTTTT. It codes for CASSQGTGKEKLFF. Full variable domain (rest looked up from reference TRBV7-9 and TRBJ1-4): DTGVSQNPRHKITKRGQNVTFRCDPISEHNRLYWYRQTLGQGPEFLTYFQNEAQLEKSRLLSDRFSAERPKGSFSTLEIQRTEQGDSAMYLCASSQGTGKEKLFFGSGTQLSVL.

The chain employs TRBV28 and TRBJ2-1, with 14 nucleotides matching TRBD2. The V segment lost 6 bases and the J segment 8 bases; nucleotides outside the gene matches: 9. The length of the CDR3 is 16 residues. Germline V gene lookup returns CDR1 MDHEN and CDR2 SYDVKM. CDR3 coding DNA: TGTGCCAGCAGCCCCCCGGGACTAGCGGGAGCCGATGAGCAGTTCTTC. Encoded protein: CASSPPGLAGADEQFF. Using reference TRBV28 and TRBJ2-1 for the parts outside the CDR3, the full variable domain is DVKVTQSSRYLVKRTGEKVFLECVQDMDHENMFWYRQDPGLGLRLIYFSYDVKMKEKGDIPEGYSVSREKKERFSLILESASTNQTSMYLCASSPPGLAGADEQFFGPGTRLTVL.

This sequence joins TRBV5-6 and TRBJ2-5; tentatively, D is TRBD2 (6 bases). The CDR3 spans 15 residues. The V gene lost 3 bases and the J gene lost 1 base, with 13 bases spanning the gap. CDR1 is SGHDT, CDR2 YYEEEE, per germline. The DNA for the CDR3 is TGTGCCAGCAGCTCGGCCGGGAGCCTCCAAGAGACCCAGTACTTC. As protein: CASSSAGSLQETQYF.

The chain uses TRBV9 and TRBJ2-1; 14 bases fit TRBD2. CDR1 and CDR2 from the germline V gene are SGDLS and YYNGEE. V lost 4 bases and J lost 6; bases outside the gene matches: 12. This CDR3 is built from 18 residues. The CDR3 loop is CASSPGLAGVLGTNEQFF. The CDR3 bases are TGTGCCAGCAGCCCGGGACTAGCGGGAGTCTTGGGAACCAATGAGCAGTTCTTC.

V and J are TRBV3-1 and TRBJ2-5; D remains unclear. Germline CDR1 is LGHDT and CDR2 is YNNKEL (reference sequence). V was pared by 1 base and J by 1 base, with 7 bases between. CDR3 length: 14 residues. The CDR3 sequence is CASSQVPRQETQYF. The CDR3 DNA follows: TGTGCCAGCAGCCAAGTACCCCGCCAAGAGACCCAGTACTTC.

The genes are TRBV11-2 and TRBJ1-5, with 7 nucleotides matching TRBD1. The CDR3 covers 14 residues. Unmatched junction bases numbered 2, after V lost 0 bases and J lost 6 bases. Germline V gene lookup returns CDR1 SGHAT and CDR2 FQNNGV. CDR3 nucleotides: TGTGCCAGCAGCTTAGATCCAGGGGGTCAGCCCCAGCATTTT. Amino acid sequence: CASSLDPGGQPQHF.

The CDR3, as DNA: TGCAGCGCCCGAGGTTTGGCCTACGAGCAGTACTTC. It specifies CSARGLAYEQYF. The chain couples TRBV29-1 to TRBJ2-7; no clear D. V shed 7 bases and J shed 2 bases, with 12 bases lying between them. Germline CDR1 SQVTM, CDR2 ANQGSEA. CDR3 length: 12 amino acids.

The chain has TRBV29-1 and TRBJ1-1; the D gene is possibly TRBD1 (5 bases). Germline V gene data show CDR1 as SQVTM and CDR2 as ANQGSEA. The V end was cut by 6 bases, the J end by 1 base, with 15 bases between. The CDR3 extends over 14 amino acids. For the CDR3, the DNA is TGCAGCGTCCTCGGGACTCGGGGGAACACTGAAGCTTTCTTT. Translated: CSVLGTRGNTEAFF.

The chain has TRBV3-1 and TRBJ2-3; D perhaps matches TRBD2 (5 bases). CDR1 LGHDT and CDR2 YNNKEL come from the germline V gene (reference sequence). CDR3 length equals 12 residues. V was pared by 5 bases and J by 7 bases, with 10 bases between. DNA of the CDR3: TGTGCCAGCAGCAACGGGGTCAATACGCAGTATTTT. Encoded protein: CASSNGVNTQYF.

The chain couples TRBV28 to TRBJ2-7; a possible D gene is TRBD2 (6 bases). Trimming removed 10 bases from V and 1 base from J, with 17 bases in between. The CDR3 contains 14 residues. CDR1 is MDHEN, CDR2 SYDVKM, per germline. The CDR3 DNA reads TGTGCCACCCTGGGGACTGGCAGGTCCTACGAGCAGTACTTC. Its protein is CATLGTGRSYEQYF.

The chain has TRBV11-2 and TRBJ2-3; D is unclear. From germline, CDR1 is SGHAT and CDR2 FQNNGV. Trimming removed 5 bases at V and 4 bases at J, with 10 bases between. The CDR3 runs 13 residues. DNA for the CDR3: TGTGCCAGCAGCCGTGTCGGTGCAGATACGCAGTATTTT. This codes for CASSRVGADTQYF.

The CDR3 sequence: CASSPRVQTNYGYTF. The CDR3 DNA sequence: TGTGCCAGCAGTCCCAGGGTACAAACTAACTATGGCTACACCTTC. V usage is TRBV6-2 or TRBV6-3 and J usage is TRBJ1-2, with D maybe TRBD1 (5 bases). Germline V CDR1 and CDR2: MNHEY, SVGEGT. The CDR3 is made up of 15 amino acids. V was cut by 5 bases and J by 0 bases, with 13 bases left in between.

The chain combines TRBV20-1 with TRBJ2-2; 9 bases map to TRBD1. The CDR3 extends over 16 amino acids. Per the germline V gene, CDR1 is DFQATT and CDR2 is SNEGSKA (reference sequence). J was trimmed by 4 bases and V by 4 bases; bases with no gene match: 10. CDR3 amino acids: CSAMSSDRGLTGELFF. CDR3 in DNA: TGCAGTGCTATGTCATCGGACAGGGGTCTCACCGGGGAGCTGTTTTTT.

The V call is TRBV28, the J call TRBJ1-4; 7 bases line up with TRBD1. Germline-derived CDR1 and CDR2 are MDHEN and SYDVKM. CDR3 length: 15 amino acids. The junction had 10 bases not matched to a gene; V was cut back by 5 bases and J by 7 bases. The DNA for the CDR3 is TGTGCCAGCAGTCCCCCACAGGGGTGGGGTGAAAAACTGTTTTTT. It specifies CASSPPQGWGEKLFF.

The rearrangement links TRBV3-1 to TRBJ1-2; D gene ambiguous. Trimming removed 0 bases at V and 8 bases at J, with 4 bases between. CDR1 LGHDT and CDR2 YNNKEL come from the germline V gene (reference sequence). The CDR3 has 11 amino acids. CDR3 residues: CASSQEGGYTF. The CDR3, as DNA: TGTGCCAGCAGCCAAGAGGGGGGCTACACCTTC.